Listed below are T cell receptor beta chains from one sample, sequenced in a study of vaccination effects on CD4 cells after COVID-19. Only in-frame clones appear in the TCRdb table, and some are missing; sequencing was by immunoSEQ multiplex PCR. The repertoire holds about 46,000 clones, around 76% seen once, with approximately 9% in the top ten. These receptors are not linked to any known antigen. The input for sequencing was CD4+ T cells from PBMCs cultured without peptide, taken before COVID-19 vaccination. The receptors shown here come from a human donor who had a prior SARS-CoV-2 infection. Each CDR3 is given with its conserved first and last residue. The D gene is left open where the match is weak. Clone size is stated in some rows and not others, as once, few, many or a class when expanded.

abundance: few
v_gene: TRBV28
d_gene: TRBD1
j_gene: TRBJ1-3
CDR3nt: TGTGCCAGCAGTCCAGGGACAGGGGATAAATCTGGAAACACCATATATTTT
CDR3aa: CASSPGTGDKSGNTIYF

abundance: NA
v_gene: TRBV6-5
d_gene: TRBD1
j_gene: TRBJ1-1
CDR3nt: TGTGCCAGCAGTTTCTACAGGGGAGGGACTGAAGCTTTCTTT
CDR3aa: CASSFYRGGTEAFF

abundance: NA
v_gene: TRBV14
d_gene: TRBD2
j_gene: TRBJ2-1
CDR3nt: TGTGCCAGCAGCCAGACCCGCTACATCGGGAGGGGGAATGAGCAGTTCTTC
CDR3aa: CASSQTRYIGRGNEQFF

abundance: NA
v_gene: TRBV24-1
d_gene: TRBD2
j_gene: TRBJ2-7
CDR3nt: TGTGCCACCAGTGACGGCGGGAGGAGCTCCTACGAGCAGTACTTC
CDR3aa: CATSDGGRSSYEQYF

abundance: NA
v_gene: TRBV1
d_gene: NA
j_gene: TRBJ2-1
CDR3nt: TGCACCAGCAGCCAGCTCGGGCCGGGAGACATCCATGAGCAGTTCTTC
CDR3aa: CTSSQLGPGDIHEQFF

abundance: NA
v_gene: TRBV5-1
d_gene: TRBD1
j_gene: TRBJ2-3
CDR3nt: TGCGCCAGCAGGGGCGGGACAGGGGGCTTCACAGATACGCAGTATTTT
CDR3aa: CASRGGTGGFTDTQYF

abundance: NA
v_gene: TRBV2
d_gene: NA
j_gene: TRBJ1-2
CDR3nt: TGTGCCAGCCATAGGGGATCTAACTATGGCTACACCTTC
CDR3aa: CASHRGSNYGYTF

abundance: NA
v_gene: TRBV27
d_gene: TRBD2
j_gene: TRBJ2-3
CDR3nt: TGTGCCAGCAGAAGATTTGGGGGGGAAGGGACAGATACGCAGTATTTT
CDR3aa: CASRRFGGEGTDTQYF

abundance: NA
v_gene: TRBV12-3/TRBV12-4
d_gene: NA
j_gene: TRBJ1-4
CDR3nt: TGTGCCAGCAGTTCGGTGGAGGGTGAAAAACTGTTTTTT
CDR3aa: CASSSVEGEKLFF

abundance: once
v_gene: TRBV9
d_gene: NA
j_gene: TRBJ2-1
CDR3nt: TGTGCCAGCAGCGTAGTATCCGGGAGCGTCAATGAGCAGTTCTTC
CDR3aa: CASSVVSGSVNEQFF

abundance: NA
v_gene: TRBV15
d_gene: NA
j_gene: TRBJ1-1
CDR3nt: TGTGCCACCAGCAGAGATCGGTGGGAGATTGAAGCTTTCTTT
CDR3aa: CATSRDRWEIEAFF

abundance: NA
v_gene: TRBV5-1
d_gene: NA
j_gene: TRBJ1-2
CDR3nt: TGCGCCAGCAGCCCGGGGTTTGGCGGGGGCTACACCTTC
CDR3aa: CASSPGFGGGYTF

abundance: once
v_gene: TRBV11-3
d_gene: NA
j_gene: TRBJ1-3
CDR3nt: TGTGCCAGCAGCCATGGAGTCGGAAACACCATATATTTT
CDR3aa: CASSHGVGNTIYF

abundance: NA
v_gene: TRBV9
d_gene: TRBD1
j_gene: TRBJ2-7
CDR3nt: TGTGCCAGCAGCCTAAATATACAGGGGCGGGACGAGCAGTACTTC
CDR3aa: CASSLNIQGRDEQYF

abundance: NA
v_gene: TRBV5-1
d_gene: NA
j_gene: TRBJ2-7
CDR3nt: TGCGCCAGCAGCTTGGATCCCTCGGATCGCTACTACGAGCAGTACTTC
CDR3aa: CASSLDPSDRYYEQYF

abundance: once
v_gene: TRBV11-2
d_gene: TRBD2
j_gene: TRBJ2-5
CDR3nt: TGTGCCAGCAGCTCAGGGGCCGGGGGGGGATACCAAGAGACCCAGTACTTC
CDR3aa: CASSSGAGGGYQETQYF

abundance: NA
v_gene: TRBV5-1
d_gene: TRBD2
j_gene: TRBJ2-3
CDR3nt: TGCGCCAGCAGCTCGCGGACTAGCGGGACAGATACGCAGTATTTT
CDR3aa: CASSSRTSGTDTQYF

abundance: NA
v_gene: TRBV7-9
d_gene: TRBD1
j_gene: TRBJ2-5
CDR3nt: TGTGCCAGCAGCCCACAGGGGGTTGGGGAGACCCAGTACTTC
CDR3aa: CASSPQGVGETQYF

abundance: NA
v_gene: TRBV5-4
d_gene: TRBD2
j_gene: TRBJ2-1
CDR3nt: TGTGCCAGCAACCAGCGGGGGAGCTCCTACAATGAGCAGTTCTTC
CDR3aa: CASNQRGSSYNEQFF

abundance: NA
v_gene: TRBV6-1
d_gene: TRBD2
j_gene: TRBJ2-1
CDR3nt: TGTGCCAGCAGTGAAGACGGGACTAGCGGTTATGAGCAGTTCTTC
CDR3aa: CASSEDGTSGYEQFF

abundance: NA
v_gene: TRBV11-1
d_gene: NA
j_gene: TRBJ2-2
CDR3nt: TGTGCCAGCAGCCTTGGGCCGCTAAGGCCGCTGTTTTTT
CDR3aa: CASSLGPLRPLFF

abundance: NA
v_gene: TRBV4-3
d_gene: NA
j_gene: TRBJ1-3
CDR3nt: TGCGCCAGCAGCCCATTAGTAGCCTCTGGAAACACCATATATTTT
CDR3aa: CASSPLVASGNTIYF

abundance: NA
v_gene: TRBV11-3
d_gene: NA
j_gene: TRBJ2-2
CDR3nt: TGTGCCAGCGGGGCAGGGGCGAACACCGGGGAGCTGTTTTTT
CDR3aa: CASGAGANTGELFF

abundance: few
v_gene: TRBV18
d_gene: NA
j_gene: TRBJ2-5
CDR3nt: TGTGCCAGCTCATACACGGGAAAAGAGACCCAGTACTTC
CDR3aa: CASSYTGKETQYF

abundance: NA
v_gene: TRBV27
d_gene: NA
j_gene: TRBJ2-3
CDR3nt: TGTGCCAGCAGTTCAATAGGGTTAGGGCCCCCGGTTGGATCAGATACGCAGTATTTT
CDR3aa: CASSSIGLGPPVGSDTQYF

abundance: NA
v_gene: TRBV5-1
d_gene: NA
j_gene: TRBJ2-3
CDR3nt: TGCGCCAGCAGCCATAGGACAGTAACAGATACGCAGTATTTT
CDR3aa: CASSHRTVTDTQYF

abundance: NA
v_gene: TRBV6-2/TRBV6-3
d_gene: NA
j_gene: TRBJ1-1
CDR3nt: TGTGCCAGCAGCATGGGGACCATGGGAATGAACACTGAAGCTTTCTTT
CDR3aa: CASSMGTMGMNTEAFF

abundance: NA
v_gene: TRBV7-2
d_gene: NA
j_gene: TRBJ1-5
CDR3nt: TGTGCCAGCAGCTTTGTGGGCCCGTCGGGCAATCAGCCCCAGCATTTT
CDR3aa: CASSFVGPSGNQPQHF

abundance: NA
v_gene: TRBV6-5
d_gene: TRBD1
j_gene: TRBJ2-7
CDR3nt: TGTGCCAGCAGTACCCATGCGGGACAGGGTTCCGAGCAGTACTTC
CDR3aa: CASSTHAGQGSEQYF

abundance: NA
v_gene: TRBV18
d_gene: NA
j_gene: TRBJ2-5
CDR3nt: TGTGCCAGCTCACCAGTGGACGGCTTAAGAGTCGGGACCCAGTACTTC
CDR3aa: CASSPVDGLRVGTQYF

abundance: NA
v_gene: TRBV7-2
d_gene: TRBD1
j_gene: TRBJ2-1
CDR3nt: TGTGCCAGCAGCTTTAGACAGGGCTCCTACAATGAGCAGTTCTTC
CDR3aa: CASSFRQGSYNEQFF

abundance: NA
v_gene: TRBV11-2
d_gene: TRBD2
j_gene: TRBJ2-1
CDR3nt: TGTGCCAGCAGTTCCGTAGCGGGAGACTGGTCTTACAATGAGCAGTTCTTC
CDR3aa: CASSSVAGDWSYNEQFF

abundance: once
v_gene: TRBV18
d_gene: NA
j_gene: TRBJ1-2
CDR3nt: TGTGCCAGCTCACCGGGGGTTGGAGGGGACTATGGCTACACCTTC
CDR3aa: CASSPGVGGDYGYTF

abundance: NA
v_gene: TRBV5-4
d_gene: TRBD2
j_gene: TRBJ2-2
CDR3nt: TGTGCCAGCAGCTTGGGGCCTAGCGGATCGAACACCGGGGAGCTGTTTTTT
CDR3aa: CASSLGPSGSNTGELFF

abundance: NA
v_gene: TRBV5-4
d_gene: TRBD1
j_gene: TRBJ2-7
CDR3nt: TGTGCCAGCACCCCAGGGGGCACAGAAAGGGCCGAGCAGTACTTC
CDR3aa: CASTPGGTERAEQYF

abundance: NA
v_gene: TRBV19
d_gene: NA
j_gene: TRBJ2-5
CDR3nt: TGTGCCAGTAGTATCCACCCTCGAGGAGGAGAGACCCAGTACTTC
CDR3aa: CASSIHPRGGETQYF

abundance: few
v_gene: TRBV6-2/TRBV6-3
d_gene: TRBD1
j_gene: TRBJ1-2
CDR3nt: TGTGCCAGCAGTGACGGATCGGGACAGGGATCATATGGCTACACCTTC
CDR3aa: CASSDGSGQGSYGYTF

abundance: NA
v_gene: TRBV7-9
d_gene: NA
j_gene: TRBJ1-4
CDR3nt: TGTGCCAGCATGGGGCGGCAGGGTTCTTTCGAAAAACTGTTTTTT
CDR3aa: CASMGRQGSFEKLFF